A single sample gave rise to the 6 T cell receptor beta chains below, sequenced in a study of beta chain features in type 1 diabetes. Every isolated RNA sample was fully reverse transcribed, so sequencing captured expressed TCRB transcripts. Sequencing was performed with immunoSEQ multiplex PCR; in TCRdb, only in-frame clones are kept and a portion is missing. The sample includes about 150,000 clones, over 8.5% of them seen just once. The sequenced sample was central memory CD4+ T cells from blood. All receptors come from a man aged 18 to 29 in good health.

This clone has a handful of counts. V usage is TRBV7-2 and J usage is TRBJ2-7; D not certain. The CDR3 has 14 residues. V was cut by 5 bases and J by 3 bases, with 14 bases left in between. Germline V gives CDR1 SGHTA, CDR2 FQGNSA. The CDR3 coding sequence is TGTGCCAGCAGCCCGACCTCTGTCTACTACGAGCAGTACTTC. Translation: CASSPTSVYYEQYF.

This chain joins TRBV29-1 and TRBJ2-2, with D possibly matching TRBD1 (5 bases). CDR1 is SQVTM and CDR2 is ANQGSEA in the germline V gene. With 5 bases removed from V and 5 bases from J, the gap between germline ends came to 18 bases. The CDR3 is 15 residues long. The CDR3 reads CSVPKNTGKTGELFF. For the CDR3, the DNA is TGCAGCGTTCCGAAGAACACAGGAAAGACCGGGGAGCTGTTTTTT.

The chain combines TRBV28 with TRBJ2-4, with no clear D. The V gene lost 7 bases and the J gene lost 1 base, with 8 bases spanning the gap. CDR1 is MDHEN, CDR2 SYDVKM, per germline. The CDR3 runs 13 residues. The CDR3 sequence is CASNPPAKNIQYF. The CDR3 DNA is TGTGCCAGCAATCCGCCGGCCAAAAACATTCAGTACTTC.

This clone was detected only a few times. V usage is TRBV5-6 and J usage is TRBJ1-1, with TRBD1 matching 7 bases. The CDR3 has 16 residues. The V segment lost 5 bases and the J segment 0 bases; nucleotides outside the gene matches: 10. The germline CDR1 and CDR2 sequences are SGHDT and YYEEEE. CDR3: CASRLPRQGMNTEAFF. CDR3 DNA: TGTGCCAGCAGACTACCTAGACAGGGAATGAACACTGAAGCTTTCTTT.

This clone appeared a few times. The chain couples TRBV7-2 to TRBJ2-2; unclear D gene. V was clipped by 5 bases and J by 0 bases, with 7 bases between them. This CDR3 is built from 14 residues. Per the germline V gene, CDR1 is SGHTA and CDR2 is FQGNSA. The chain's CDR3 is CASSPPTNTGELFF. The CDR3 nucleotides read TGTGCCAGCAGCCCCCCTACGAACACCGGGGAGCTGTTTTTT.

This clone was seen more than once but under ten times. Germline is not matched at one junction end, which may reflect a read error. V and J are TRBV6-5 and TRBJ1-1; D perhaps matches TRBD1 (5 bases). Germline V lookup: CDR1 MNHEY, CDR2 SVGAGI. The CDR3 runs to 12 residues. CDR3 in DNA: TGTGCCAGCAGTTTATCAGGGAAACCCGGGATCTTT. It specifies CASSLSGKPGIF.